This T cell receptor beta chain was sequenced for a study of Ad26.COV2.S vaccination and SARS-CoV-2 variants. Looking at the study overall: Donor had been placed in the Ad26.COV2.S arm of the COV1001 trial. By the intramuscular route, Ad26.COV2.S was given once, or twice 56 days apart.

Treatment reported: around 19 received Ad26.COV2.S at low or high dose, single or two shots; 5 received placebo; per-sample allocation not given. After the first vaccine or placebo injection, samples were drawn on day 63. The trim removed 6 bases at V and 5 bases at J, leaving 11 bases unmatched. The CDR3 sequence is 15 residues long. Worth noting for this clone: The antigen is undetermined.

The study, taken as a whole, reports: The TCR breadth and depth analyses may have produced an underestimate of total T cell responses. Comparability of non-spike TCR breadth was observed across vaccine and placebo recipients.

Data came from immunoSEQ multiplex PCR; TCRdb stores just in-frame clones and leaves some out. The data show fewer than 500,000 clones, with 90% seen just once and about 4.1% held by the top ten. The chain combines TRBV23-1 with TRBJ2-7; TRBD1 aligns across 9 bases. TRBV23-1 is annotated as an ORF whose role is uncertain. This clonotype was sampled from a person between 18 and 60 years old who received the Ad26.COV2.S COVID-19 vaccine or a placebo. The sample in question was peripheral blood, obtained in a trial of Ad26.COV2.S vaccine versus placebo. The CDR3: CASRWGGQGTHEQYF. The CDR3 region has the DNA TGCGCCAGCAGATGGGGGGGACAGGGTACCCACGAGCAGTACTTC.